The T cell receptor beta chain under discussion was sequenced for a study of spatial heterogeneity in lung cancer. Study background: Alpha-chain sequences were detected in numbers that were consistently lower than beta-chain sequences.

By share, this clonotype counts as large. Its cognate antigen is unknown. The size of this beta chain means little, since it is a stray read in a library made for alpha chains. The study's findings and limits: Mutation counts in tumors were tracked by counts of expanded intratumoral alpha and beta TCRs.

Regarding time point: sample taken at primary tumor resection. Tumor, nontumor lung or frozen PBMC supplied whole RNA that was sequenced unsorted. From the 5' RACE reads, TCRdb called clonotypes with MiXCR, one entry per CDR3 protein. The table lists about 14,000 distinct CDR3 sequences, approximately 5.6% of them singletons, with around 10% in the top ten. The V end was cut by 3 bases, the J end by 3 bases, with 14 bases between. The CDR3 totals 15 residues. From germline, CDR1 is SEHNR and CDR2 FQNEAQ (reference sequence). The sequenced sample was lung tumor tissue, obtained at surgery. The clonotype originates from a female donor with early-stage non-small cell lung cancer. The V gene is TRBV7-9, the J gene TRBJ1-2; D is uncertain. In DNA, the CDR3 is TGTGCCAGCAGCTTCCCGGACCGAGGCCACTATGGCTACACCTTC. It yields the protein CASSFPDRGHYGYTF.